The subject of this entry is one T cell receptor (beta chain). TCRdb independently ran MiXCR on the 5' RACE reads; one entry per CDR3 protein. The sample lists about 64,000 distinct CDR3 sequences, around 13% occurring once. The entry originates in a study of early T cells in non-severe SARS-CoV-2 infection. This CDR3 has 15 amino acids. Trimming cost V 2 bases and J 3 bases, with 10 bases left between them. CDR1 and CDR2 (germline): SGHTA, FQGNSA. Sequencing was performed on whole blood. This TCR derives from an adult who was a healthcare worker with PCR-confirmed SARS-CoV-2 infection or an uninfected control (not recorded which). V and J are TRBV7-2 and TRBJ1-4; D may be TRBD1 (5 bases). The CDR3 here is CASSLMPGANEKLFF. As DNA, the CDR3 is TGTGCCAGCAGCTTAATGCCGGGGGCTAATGAAAAACTGTTTTTT.